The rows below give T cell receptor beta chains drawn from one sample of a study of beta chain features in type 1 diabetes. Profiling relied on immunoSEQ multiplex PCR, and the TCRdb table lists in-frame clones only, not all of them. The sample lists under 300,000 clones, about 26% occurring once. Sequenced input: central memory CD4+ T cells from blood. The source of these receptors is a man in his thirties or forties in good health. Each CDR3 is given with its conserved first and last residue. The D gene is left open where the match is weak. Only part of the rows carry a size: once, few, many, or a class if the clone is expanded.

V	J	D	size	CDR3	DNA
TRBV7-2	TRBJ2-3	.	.	CASSLGTPTDTQYF	TGTGCCAGCAGCTTAGGGACCCCCACAGATACGCAGTATTTT
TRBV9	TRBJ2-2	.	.	CASSVRGLTGELFF	TGTGCCAGCAGCGTACGGGGCCTCACCGGGGAGCTGTTTTTT
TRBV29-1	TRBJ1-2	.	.	CSVEPPGQPGGYTF	TGCAGCGTTGAGCCCCCGGGACAACCAGGGGGCTACACCTTC
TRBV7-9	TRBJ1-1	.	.	CASSLESREAFF	TGTGCCAGCAGCTTAGAAAGCAGGGAGGCTTTCTTT
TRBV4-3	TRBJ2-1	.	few	CASSQEWMARNEQFF	TGCGCCAGCAGCCAAGAGTGGATGGCAAGGAATGAGCAGTTCTTC
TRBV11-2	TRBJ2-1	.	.	CASSLDGQESEQFF	TGTGCCAGCAGCTTAGATGGTCAGGAGAGTGAGCAGTTCTTC
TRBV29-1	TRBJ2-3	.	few	CSVEEAAGLGDTQYF	TGCAGCGTTGAAGAAGCGGCGGGGTTGGGGGATACGCAGTATTTT
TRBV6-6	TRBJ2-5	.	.	CASSYWGGLEETQYF	TGTGCCAGCAGTTACTGGGGAGGTTTGGAAGAGACCCAGTACTTC
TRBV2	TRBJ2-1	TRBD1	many	CASSENRGNEQFF	TGTGCCAGCAGTGAAAACAGGGGCAATGAGCAGTTCTTC
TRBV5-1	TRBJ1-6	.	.	CASSLSGPPLHF	TGCGCCAGCAGCTTGTCGGGTCCACCCCTCCACTTT
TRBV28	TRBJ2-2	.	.	CASSYPETGELFF	TGTGCCAGCAGTTATCCAGAGACCGGGGAGCTGTTTTTT
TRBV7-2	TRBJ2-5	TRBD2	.	CASSSITSGLRRETQYF	TGTGCCAGCAGCTCGATTACTAGCGGGCTACGGAGGGAGACCCAGTACTTC
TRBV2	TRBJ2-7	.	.	CASSLESEQYF	TGTGCGAGCTCACTTGAGAGCGAGCAGTACTTC
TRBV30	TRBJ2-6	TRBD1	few	CAGDRAPGANVLTF	TGTGCCGGGGACAGGGCACCTGGGGCCAACGTCCTGACTTTC
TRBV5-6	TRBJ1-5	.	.	CASSSVGQPQHF	TGTGCCAGCAGCTCGGTGGGTCAGCCCCAGCATTTT
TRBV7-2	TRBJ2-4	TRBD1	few	CASSLQQGVGNIQYF	TGTGCCAGCAGCTTGCAACAGGGGGTCGGGAACATTCAGTACTTC
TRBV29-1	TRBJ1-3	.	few	CSVEDLSNTIYF	TGCAGCGTTGAAGATCTCTCAAACACCATATATTTT
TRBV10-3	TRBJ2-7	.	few	CAISSAYEQYF	TGTGCCATCAGTTCAGCCTACGAGCAGTACTTC
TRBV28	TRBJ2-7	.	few	CASSLSDTTMWEQYF	TGTGCCAGCAGTTTATCTGACACTACCATGTGGGAGCAGTACTTC
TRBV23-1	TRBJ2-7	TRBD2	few	CASSLGLAGAEYEQYF	TGCGCCAGCAGTCTAGGACTAGCGGGAGCTGAGTACGAGCAGTACTTC
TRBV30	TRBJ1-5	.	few	CAWSVHVGYRGNQPQHF	TGTGCCTGGAGTGTACATGTCGGTTACCGGGGGAATCAGCCCCAGCATTTT
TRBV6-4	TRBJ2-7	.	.	CASSEGPVNEQYF	TGTGCCAGCAGTGAAGGGCCAGTCAACGAGCAGTACTTC
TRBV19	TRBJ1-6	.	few	CASSGSSYNSPLHF	TGTGCCTCATCAGGGAGCTCCTATAATTCACCCCTCCACTTT
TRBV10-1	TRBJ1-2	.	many	CASSESGTYGYTF	TGCGCCAGCAGTGAGTCGGGCACCTATGGCTACACCTTC
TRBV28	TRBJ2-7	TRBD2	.	CASSVRTSGSYEQYF	TGTGCCAGCAGTGTCAGGACTAGCGGCTCCTACGAGCAGTACTTC
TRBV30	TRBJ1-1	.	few	CAWSIHGEAFF	TGTGCCTGGAGTATACATGGGGAAGCTTTCTTT
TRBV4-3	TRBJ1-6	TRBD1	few	CASSQSGTAKNSPLHF	TGCGCCAGCAGCCAGTCCGGGACAGCGAAAAATTCACCCCTCCACTTT
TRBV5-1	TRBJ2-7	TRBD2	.	CASSLASGSFEQYF	TGCGCCAGCAGCTTGGCTAGCGGGAGCTTCGAGCAGTACTTC
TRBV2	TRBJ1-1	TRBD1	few	CASRTGQGGTEAFF	TGTGCCAGCAGGACTGGACAGGGTGGCACTGAAGCTTTCTTT
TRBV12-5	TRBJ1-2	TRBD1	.	CASSRDSSNYGYTF	TGTGCTAGCTCCCGGGACAGTTCTAACTATGGCTACACCTTC
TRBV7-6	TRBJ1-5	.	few	CASSLDSSNQPQHF	TGTGCCAGCAGCCTGGACAGCAGCAATCAGCCCCAGCATTTT
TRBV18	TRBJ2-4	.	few	CASSPGTAKNIQYF	TGTGCCAGCTCACCGGGGACAGCCAAAAACATTCAGTACTTC
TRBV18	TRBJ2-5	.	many	CASSLFHPETQYF	TGTGCCAGCTCACTCTTTCATCCAGAGACCCAGTACTTC
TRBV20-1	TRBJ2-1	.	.	CSGTAYNEQFF	TGCAGTGGGACAGCTTACAATGAGCAGTTCTTC
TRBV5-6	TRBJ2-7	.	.	CASSRTGYEQYF	TGTGCCAGCAGCCGAACAGGGTACGAGCAGTACTTC
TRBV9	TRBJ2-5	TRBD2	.	CASSGGLAGQETQYF	TGTGCCAGCAGCGGGGGACTAGCGGGGCAAGAGACCCAGTACTTC
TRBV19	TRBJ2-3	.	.	CASSIDRRNTDTQYF	TGTGCCAGTAGTATAGATCGACGGAACACAGATACGCAGTATTTT
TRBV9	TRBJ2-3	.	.	CASSAQGLPGAQYF	TGTGCCAGCAGCGCCCAGGGACTCCCAGGGGCGCAGTATTTT
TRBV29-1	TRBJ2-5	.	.	CSAYRRTQETQYF	TGCAGCGCGTATCGACGGACACAAGAGACCCAGTACTTC
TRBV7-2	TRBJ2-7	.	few	CASSLAPGYEQYF	TGTGCCAGCAGCTTAGCGCCCGGCTACGAGCAGTACTTC
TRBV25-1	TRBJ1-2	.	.	CASKRTGNYGYTF	TGTGCCAGCAAACGTACCGGTAACTATGGCTACACCTTC
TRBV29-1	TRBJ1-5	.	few	CSVQGTNQPQHF	TGCAGCGTACAGGGCACCAATCAGCCCCAGCATTTT
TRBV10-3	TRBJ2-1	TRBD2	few	CAISESLTSGRNEQFF	TGTGCCATCAGTGAGTCCTTGACTAGCGGGAGAAATGAGCAGTTCTTC
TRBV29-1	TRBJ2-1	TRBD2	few	CSVEGGGNEQFF	TGCAGCGTTGAAGGGGGGGGCAATGAGCAGTTCTTC